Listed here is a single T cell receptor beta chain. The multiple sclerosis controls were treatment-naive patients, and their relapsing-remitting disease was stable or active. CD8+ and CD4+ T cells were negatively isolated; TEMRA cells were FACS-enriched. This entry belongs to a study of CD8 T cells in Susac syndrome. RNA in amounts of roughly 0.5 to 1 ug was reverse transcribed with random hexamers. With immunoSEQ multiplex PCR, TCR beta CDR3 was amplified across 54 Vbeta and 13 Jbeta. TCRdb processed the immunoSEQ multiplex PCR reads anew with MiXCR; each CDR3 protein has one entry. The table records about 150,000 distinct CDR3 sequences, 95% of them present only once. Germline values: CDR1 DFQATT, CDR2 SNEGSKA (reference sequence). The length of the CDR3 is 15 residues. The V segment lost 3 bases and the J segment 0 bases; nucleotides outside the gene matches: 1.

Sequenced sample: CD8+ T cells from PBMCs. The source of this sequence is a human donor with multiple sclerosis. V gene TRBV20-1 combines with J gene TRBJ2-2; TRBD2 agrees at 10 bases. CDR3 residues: CSARGLASNTGELFF. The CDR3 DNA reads TGCAGTGCTAGGGGACTAGCGTCGAACACCGGGGAGCTGTTTTTT.